A selection of T cell receptor beta chains follows, all from one sample in a study of blood T cell repertoires in COVID-19. Produced via immunoSEQ multiplex PCR; TCRdb's table is partial and in-frame only. This table has 110,000 or so clones, more than 80% appearing once. The sample consisted of peripheral blood. The source is a human donor in a cohort sampled during active COVID-19. CDR3s include the opening cysteine and the closing phenylalanine or tryptophan. D genes are given only for firm matches. The size field is filled for only some rows; it gives once, few, many or a size class.

D: .
V: TRBV4-3
size: .
J: TRBJ2-2
CDR3: CASSQDEGTSTGELFF
DNA: TGCGCCAGCAGCCAAGATGAGGGGACAAGCACCGGGGAGCTGTTTTTT

D: .
V: TRBV30
size: .
J: TRBJ1-2
CDR3: CACRTKGTYGYTF
DNA: TGTGCCTGCAGAACAAAGGGGACTTATGGCTACACCTTC

D: .
V: TRBV24-1
size: .
J: TRBJ2-5
CDR3: CATSDSGLLGKETQYF
DNA: TGTGCCACCAGTGATTCAGGGTTATTGGGGAAAGAGACCCAGTACTTC

D: .
V: TRBV7-2
size: .
J: TRBJ2-2
CDR3: CASSLGSRNTGELFF
DNA: TGTGCCAGCAGCTTAGGTAGCAGGAACACCGGGGAGCTGTTTTTT

D: .
V: TRBV6-5
size: .
J: TRBJ2-7
CDR3: CATSRDFSSYEQYF
DNA: TGTGCCACTTCCCGGGACTTCTCCAGCTACGAGCAGTACTTC

D: TRBD1
V: TRBV6-5
size: .
J: TRBJ1-2
CDR3: CASSRGTGGSHGYTF
DNA: TGTGCCAGCAGTAGGGGAACAGGGGGCTCTCATGGCTACACCTTC

D: .
V: TRBV27
size: once
J: TRBJ1-2
CDR3: CASSLGGTGRYTF
DNA: TGTGCCAGCAGTTTGGGGGGTACGGGGCGCTACACCTTC

D: TRBD2
V: TRBV18
size: .
J: TRBJ2-7
CDR3: CASSRGGTSGTSSYEQYF
DNA: TGTGCCAGCTCCCGAGGGGGGACTAGCGGAACGAGCTCCTACGAGCAGTACTTC

D: .
V: TRBV9
size: once
J: TRBJ2-3
CDR3: CASSVGGGDPGRTDTQYF
DNA: TGTGCCAGCAGCGTAGGGGGCGGGGACCCGGGGCGCACAGATACGCAGTATTTT

D: .
V: TRBV6-2/TRBV6-3
size: .
J: TRBJ1-1
CDR3: CASSLVTDNTEAFF
DNA: TGTGCCAGCAGCCTGGTGACAGACAACACTGAAGCTTTCTTT

D: .
V: TRBV21-1
size: .
J: TRBJ1-1
CDR3: CASRLYNYGQGARVGNTEAFF
DNA: TGTGCCAGCAGATTATACAATTATGGACAGGGGGCGCGAGTGGGGAACACTGAAGCTTTCTTT

D: TRBD1
V: TRBV19
size: .
J: TRBJ2-7
CDR3: CASRERQGKAYEQYF
DNA: TGTGCCAGTAGGGAGCGACAGGGGAAGGCCTACGAGCAGTACTTC

D: .
V: TRBV7-2
size: .
J: TRBJ2-7
CDR3: CASSSPGEATYEQYF
DNA: TGTGCCAGCAGCTCCCCCGGGGAGGCGACCTACGAGCAGTACTTC

D: TRBD2
V: TRBV5-1
size: .
J: TRBJ2-5
CDR3: CASSLAGAKKTQYF
DNA: TGCGCCAGCAGCTTAGCGGGAGCAAAGAAGACCCAGTACTTC

D: TRBD1
V: TRBV25-1
size: .
J: TRBJ2-7
CDR3: CASSGRQGPSSYEQYF
DNA: TGTGCCAGCAGTGGAAGACAGGGCCCCAGCTCCTACGAGCAGTACTTC

D: TRBD1
V: TRBV2
size: few
J: TRBJ1-2
CDR3: CASSSGTGGPGDGYTF
DNA: TGTGCCAGCAGTTCCGGGACAGGGGGCCCGGGTGATGGCTACACCTTC

D: .
V: TRBV6-5
size: .
J: TRBJ2-7
CDR3: CASSFSGEKQYF
DNA: TGTGCCAGCAGTTTTTCTGGGGAGAAGCAGTACTTC

D: .
V: TRBV11-3
size: .
J: TRBJ2-1
CDR3: CASSLVSGSVEQFF
DNA: TGTGCCAGCAGCTTAGTGTCGGGGTCGGTTGAGCAGTTCTTC

D: .
V: TRBV3-1/TRBV3-2
size: .
J: TRBJ1-2
CDR3: CASSHGRDYGYTF
DNA: TGTGCCAGCAGCCACGGCAGGGACTATGGCTACACCTTC

D: .
V: TRBV7-9
size: .
J: TRBJ1-2
CDR3: CASSSEVRGYTF
DNA: TGTGCCAGCAGCTCGGAGGTCCGTGGCTACACCTTC

D: .
V: TRBV6-1
size: .
J: TRBJ1-2
CDR3: CASSERAGDGYTF
DNA: TGTGCCAGCAGTGAAAGGGCAGGGGATGGCTACACCTTC

D: TRBD1
V: TRBV7-2
size: .
J: TRBJ1-2
CDR3: CASSLDRGGGYTF
DNA: TGTGCCAGCAGCTTAGACAGGGGGGGCGGCTACACCTTC

D: TRBD1
V: TRBV28
size: .
J: TRBJ1-2
CDR3: CASSFRDRVIVGYTF
DNA: TGTGCCAGCAGTTTCCGGGACAGGGTGATTGTTGGCTACACCTTC

D: TRBD1
V: TRBV18
size: .
J: TRBJ1-4
CDR3: CASSPTGATNEKLFF
DNA: TGTGCCAGCTCACCAACAGGGGCAACTAATGAAAAACTGTTTTTT

D: .
V: TRBV5-5
size: .
J: TRBJ1-5
CDR3: CASSLVLYREAQHF
DNA: TGTGCCAGCAGCTTGGTACTCTACCGTGAAGCCCAGCATTTT

D: TRBD1
V: TRBV19
size: .
J: TRBJ1-2
CDR3: CASSPGTGGSVGYTF
DNA: TGTGCCAGTAGTCCTGGGACAGGGGGTTCGGTTGGCTACACCTTC

D: .
V: TRBV30
size: few
J: TRBJ1-6
CDR3: CAWSVQPGGNSPLHF
DNA: TGTGCCTGGAGTGTACAACCCGGGGGTAATTCACCCCTCCACTTT

D: TRBD2
V: TRBV16
size: .
J: TRBJ2-7
CDR3: CASSQGRTSGLEQYF
DNA: TGTGCCAGCAGCCAAGGAAGGACTAGCGGGTTAGAGCAGTACTTC

D: .
V: TRBV28
size: .
J: TRBJ1-2
CDR3: CASSLRLYQGSYTF
DNA: TGTGCCAGCAGTTTAAGGTTGTACCAGGGGAGTTACACCTTC

D: TRBD1
V: TRBV7-6
size: once
J: TRBJ2-7
CDR3: CASSHPGTGVYEQYF
DNA: TGTGCCAGCAGCCATCCCGGGACAGGGGTCTACGAGCAGTACTTC

D: .
V: TRBV6-4
size: once
J: TRBJ1-1
CDR3: CASSPDGGGTEAFF
DNA: TGTGCCAGCAGCCCGGACGGGGGAGGCACTGAAGCTTTCTTT

D: TRBD1
V: TRBV3-1/TRBV3-2
size: .
J: TRBJ2-7
CDR3: CASSQDSDRGYEQYF
DNA: TGTGCCAGCAGCCAAGATTCGGACAGGGGCTACGAGCAGTACTTC

D: .
V: TRBV7-8
size: few
J: TRBJ1-5
CDR3: CASSKGENQPQHF
DNA: TGTGCCAGCAGCAAGGGGGAGAATCAGCCCCAGCATTTT

D: TRBD1
V: TRBV28
size: once
J: TRBJ1-2
CDR3: CASSLVTGQANYGYTF
DNA: TGTGCCAGCAGCCTTGTTACGGGACAGGCCAACTATGGCTACACCTTC

D: TRBD1
V: TRBV18
size: .
J: TRBJ1-2
CDR3: CASSPLGQGAVYGYTF
DNA: TGTGCCAGCTCACCCCTAGGACAGGGGGCGGTCTATGGCTACACCTTC

D: .
V: TRBV20-1
size: .
J: TRBJ2-7
CDR3: CSASLSYEQYF
DNA: TGCAGTGCTAGTTTATCCTACGAGCAGTACTTC

D: TRBD1
V: TRBV5-1
size: .
J: TRBJ1-1
CDR3: CASSNMGQSDKAFF
DNA: TGCGCCAGCAGCAACATGGGACAGTCTGATAAAGCTTTCTTT

D: .
V: TRBV6-6
size: .
J: TRBJ1-2
CDR3: CASRTGNYGYTF
DNA: TGTGCCAGCCGAACAGGGAACTATGGCTACACCTTC

D: TRBD2
V: TRBV5-1
size: .
J: TRBJ2-3
CDR3: CASSTSGTSGVTNTDTQYF
DNA: TGCGCCAGCAGCACCTCCGGGACTAGCGGGGTTACTAACACAGATACGCAGTATTTT

D: .
V: TRBV3-1/TRBV3-2
size: .
J: TRBJ2-7
CDR3: CASSQRPTSSYEQYF
DNA: TGTGCCAGCAGCCAGCGCCCTACTAGCAGCTACGAGCAGTACTTC

D: TRBD2
V: TRBV7-9
size: .
J: TRBJ2-7
CDR3: CASSLESGRAEQYF
DNA: TGTGCCAGCAGCTTAGAGAGCGGGAGGGCCGAGCAGTACTTC

D: .
V: TRBV28
size: .
J: TRBJ2-1
CDR3: CASSGGSPYNEQFF
DNA: TGTGCCAGCAGTGGGGGGAGCCCCTACAATGAGCAGTTCTTC

D: TRBD2
V: TRBV6-5
size: .
J: TRBJ2-7
CDR3: CASSKLAGGYEQYF
DNA: TGTGCCAGCAGTAAACTAGCGGGAGGTTACGAGCAGTACTTC

D: .
V: TRBV29-1
size: .
J: TRBJ2-5
CDR3: CSVGLADETQYF
DNA: TGCAGCGTTGGATTGGCGGATGAGACCCAGTACTTC

D: .
V: TRBV11-2
size: .
J: TRBJ1-1
CDR3: CASSLDRGARNTEAFF
DNA: TGTGCCAGCAGCTTAGATCGGGGGGCCCGGAACACTGAAGCTTTCTTT

D: TRBD1
V: TRBV29-1
size: .
J: TRBJ2-3
CDR3: CSALVRQGTTDTQYF
DNA: TGCAGCGCCCTCGTACGACAGGGTACCACAGATACGCAGTATTTT

D: TRBD1
V: TRBV6-5
size: .
J: TRBJ1-6
CDR3: CASSTDRGSSSPLHF
DNA: TGTGCCAGCAGTACAGACAGGGGCTCGTCCTCACCCCTCCACTTT

D: .
V: TRBV19
size: .
J: TRBJ1-2
CDR3: CASSINGGAFNYGYTF
DNA: TGTGCCAGTAGTATAAATGGAGGGGCGTTTAACTATGGCTACACCTTC

D: TRBD2
V: TRBV5-1
size: once
J: TRBJ2-1
CDR3: CASSRRAGGQFF
DNA: TGCGCCAGCAGCCGGAGGGCGGGAGGGCAGTTCTTC

D: .
V: TRBV7-2
size: .
J: TRBJ2-7
CDR3: CASSTRDGSSYEQYF
DNA: TGTGCCAGCAGTACCCGGGACGGGAGCTCCTACGAGCAGTACTTC

D: .
V: TRBV5-4
size: .
J: TRBJ1-2
CDR3: CASSLTQGNYGYTF
DNA: TGTGCCAGCAGCTTGACGCAGGGTAACTATGGCTACACCTTC

D: .
V: TRBV27
size: .
J: TRBJ2-7
CDR3: CASSLLASSSEQYF
DNA: TGTGCCAGCAGTTTATTGGCTAGCTCTAGCGAGCAGTACTTC

D: TRBD1
V: TRBV7-9
size: .
J: TRBJ2-7
CDR3: CASSSPGTGSSYEQYF
DNA: TGTGCCAGCAGCTCGCCCGGGACAGGGAGCTCCTACGAGCAGTACTTC

D: TRBD1
V: TRBV6-7
size: .
J: TRBJ2-7
CDR3: CASSEPGQLPYEQYF
DNA: TGTGCCAGCAGTGAACCGGGACAGCTCCCATACGAGCAGTACTTC

D: TRBD1
V: TRBV30
size: .
J: TRBJ2-7
CDR3: CAYEGTGTYEQYF
DNA: TGTGCCTACGAGGGGACAGGGACCTACGAGCAGTACTTC

D: TRBD2
V: TRBV6-1
size: .
J: TRBJ2-7
CDR3: CASSEASGGGPYEQYF
DNA: TGTGCCAGCAGTGAGGCTAGCGGGGGGGGGCCCTACGAGCAGTACTTC

D: TRBD2
V: TRBV6-4
size: .
J: TRBJ2-1
CDR3: CASSAGTSGHNEQFF
DNA: TGTGCCAGCAGTGCAGGGACTAGCGGGCACAATGAGCAGTTCTTC

D: TRBD1
V: TRBV30
size: .
J: TRBJ1-2
CDR3: CACPTGTGNYGYTF
DNA: TGTGCCTGCCCAACTGGGACAGGGAACTATGGCTACACCTTC

D: TRBD1
V: TRBV25-1
size: once
J: TRBJ2-7
CDR3: CASSQQGSSYEQYF
DNA: TGTGCCAGCAGTCAACAGGGGTCCTCCTACGAGCAGTACTTC